This TCR beta chain was identified during a study of blood T cell repertoires in COVID-19. Only in-frame clones appear in the TCRdb table, and some are missing; sequencing was by immunoSEQ multiplex PCR. The data contain about 530,000 clones, 85% to 90% of them seen just once; the ten biggest clones take up 7.5% to 9.5%. The CDR3 totals 12 residues. Trimming took off 6 bases at V and 6 bases at J, with 11 bases between the two ends. Germline loops: CDR1 KGHSH, CDR2 LQKENI. Sequences were obtained from peripheral blood. The receptor was derived from a woman aged 45-59 years with COVID-19, enrolled during active disease. The chain recombines TRBV18 with TRBJ1-1, with a tentative D call TRBD1 (6 bases). In nucleotides, the CDR3 is TGTGCCAGCTCCCGGAGGACAGCTGAAGCTTTCTTT. It codes for CASSRRTAEAFF.